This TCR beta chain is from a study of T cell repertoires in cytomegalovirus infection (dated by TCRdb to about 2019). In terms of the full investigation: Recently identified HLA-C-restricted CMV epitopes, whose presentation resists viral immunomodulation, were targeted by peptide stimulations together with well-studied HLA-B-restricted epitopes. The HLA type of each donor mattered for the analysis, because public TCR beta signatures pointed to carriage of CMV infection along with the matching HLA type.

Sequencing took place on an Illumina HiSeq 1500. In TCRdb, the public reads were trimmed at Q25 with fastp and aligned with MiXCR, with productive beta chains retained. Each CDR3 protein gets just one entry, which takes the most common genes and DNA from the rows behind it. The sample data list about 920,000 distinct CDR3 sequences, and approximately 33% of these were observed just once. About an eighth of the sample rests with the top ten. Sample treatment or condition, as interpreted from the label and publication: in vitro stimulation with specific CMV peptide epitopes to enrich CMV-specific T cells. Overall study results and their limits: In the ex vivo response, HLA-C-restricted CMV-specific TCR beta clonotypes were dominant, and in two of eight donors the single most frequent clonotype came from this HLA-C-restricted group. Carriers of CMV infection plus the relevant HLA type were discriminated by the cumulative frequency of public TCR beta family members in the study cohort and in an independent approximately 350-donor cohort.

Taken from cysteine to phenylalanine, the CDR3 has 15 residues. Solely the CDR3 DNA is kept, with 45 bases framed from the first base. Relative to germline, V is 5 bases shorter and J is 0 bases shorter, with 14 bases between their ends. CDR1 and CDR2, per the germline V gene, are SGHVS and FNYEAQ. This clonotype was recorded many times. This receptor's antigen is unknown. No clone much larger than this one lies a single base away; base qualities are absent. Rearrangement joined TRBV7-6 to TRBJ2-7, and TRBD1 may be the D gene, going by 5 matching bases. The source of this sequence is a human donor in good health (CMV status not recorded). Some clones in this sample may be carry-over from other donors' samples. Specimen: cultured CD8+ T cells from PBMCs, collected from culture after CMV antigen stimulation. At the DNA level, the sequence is TGTGCCAGCAGCCCGACTGGGGCGGCCTCCTACGAGCAGTACTTC. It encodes CASSPTGAASYEQYF.